This is a list of T cell receptor beta chains from one sample in a study of Graves' ophthalmopathy and Graves' hyperthyroidism. TCRdb re-called the multiplex PCR reads with MiXCR, one entry per CDR3 protein. Of about 480,000 distinct CDR3 sequences listed, around an eighth are singletons. Source material: blood. All receptors come from a woman between 25 and 40 years old with Graves' ophthalmopathy. CDR3s include the opening cysteine and the closing phenylalanine or tryptophan. The D gene is left open where the match is weak. Not every row has a clone size; where given, it reads once, few, many or a size class.

>NA|many|TRBJ1-1|TRBV6-5
TGTGCCAGCAGTTACTCCGGGACGGACACTGAAGCTTTCTTT
CASSYSGTDTEAFF
>TRBD1|many|TRBJ2-5|TRBV25-1
TGTGCCAGCAGTGGGGGACAGAGCCCCGAAGAGACCCAGTACTTC
CASSGGQSPEETQYF
>TRBD1|many|TRBJ2-7|TRBV6-2/TRBV6-3
TGTGCCAGCAGTAAACACAGGGGGGTCTACGAGCAGTACTTC
CASSKHRGVYEQYF
>NA|many|TRBJ1-1|TRBV24-1
TGTGCCACCACCCGCGAATCACCGGACAGTCTCAACACTGAAGCTTTCTTT
CATTRESPDSLNTEAFF
>NA|many|TRBJ2-2|TRBV10-3
TGTGCCAGCCAAGGACTATCTAACACCGGGGAGCTGTTTTTT
CASQGLSNTGELFF
>TRBD1|many|TRBJ2-7|TRBV28
TGTGCCAGCAGGTTACAGGGGCTATCCTACGAGCAGTACTTC
CASRLQGLSYEQYF
>NA|few|TRBJ1-3|TRBV6-1
TGTGCCAGCAGTGAAGCGCCTGGGGCTGGAAACACCATATATTTT
CASSEAPGAGNTIYF
>NA|many|TRBJ2-5|TRBV6-1
TGTGCCAGCAGTGAAGCGCTTGGTGGCCAAGAGACCCAGTACTTC
CASSEALGGQETQYF
>NA|many|TRBJ1-5|TRBV6-1
TGTGCCAGCAGTAAATCAGGGAATCAGCCCCAGCATTTT
CASSKSGNQPQHF
>NA|few|TRBJ2-2|TRBV7-3
TGTGCCAGCAGCCCTCTAGCCGACAGGAACACCGGGGAGCTGTTTTTT
CASSPLADRNTGELFF
>NA|NA|TRBJ2-2|TRBV12-3/TRBV12-4
TGTGCCAGCGGCCTAGTGGGGGGCGCCGGGGAGCTGTTTTTT
CASGLVGGAGELFF
>NA|many|TRBJ2-7|TRBV12-3/TRBV12-4
TGTGCCAGCAGTTTGCAGGGTGGTGGTTTGGTAGAGCAGTACTTC
CASSLQGGGLVEQYF
>NA|NA|TRBJ2-7|TRBV11-2
TGTGCCAGCAGCTTAAAAAGGGAAGCTCAGTACTTC
CASSLKREAQYF
>TRBD2|many|TRBJ2-5|TRBV7-9
TGTGCCAGCAGCTTAGTAGCGGGAGTAGGAGAGACCCAGTACTTC
CASSLVAGVGETQYF
>NA|NA|TRBJ1-5|TRBV28
TGTGCCAGCAGTTTGCCCCTGTCTTATAGCAATCAGCCCCAGCATTTT
CASSLPLSYSNQPQHF
>NA|NA|TRBJ1-2|TRBV12-3/TRBV12-4
TGTGCCAGCAGTTTAGCAGGGCCTGGTGGCTACACCTTC
CASSLAGPGGYTF